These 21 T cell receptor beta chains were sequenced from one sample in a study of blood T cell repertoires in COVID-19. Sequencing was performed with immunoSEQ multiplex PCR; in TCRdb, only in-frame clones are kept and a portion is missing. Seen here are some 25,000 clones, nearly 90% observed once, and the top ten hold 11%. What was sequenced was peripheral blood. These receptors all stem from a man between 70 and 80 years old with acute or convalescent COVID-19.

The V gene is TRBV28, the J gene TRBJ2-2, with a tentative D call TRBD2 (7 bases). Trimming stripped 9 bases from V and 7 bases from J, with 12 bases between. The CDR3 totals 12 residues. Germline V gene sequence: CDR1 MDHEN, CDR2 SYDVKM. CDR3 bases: TGTGCCAGTCGGGGGGCTGTCGGGGAGCTGTTTTTT. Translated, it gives CASRGAVGELFF.

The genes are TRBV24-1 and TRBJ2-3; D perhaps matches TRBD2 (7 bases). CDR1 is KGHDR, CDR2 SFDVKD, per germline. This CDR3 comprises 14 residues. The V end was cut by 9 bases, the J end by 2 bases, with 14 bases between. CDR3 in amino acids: CATSGGQVTDTQYF. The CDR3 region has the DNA TGTGCCACCTCCGGGGGGCAAGTCACAGATACGCAGTATTTT.

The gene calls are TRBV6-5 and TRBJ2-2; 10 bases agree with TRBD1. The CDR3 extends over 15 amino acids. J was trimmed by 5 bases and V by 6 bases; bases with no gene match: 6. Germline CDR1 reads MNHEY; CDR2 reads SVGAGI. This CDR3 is CASRAGTGETGELFF. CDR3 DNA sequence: TGTGCCAGCAGAGCCGGGACAGGGGAGACCGGGGAGCTGTTTTTT.

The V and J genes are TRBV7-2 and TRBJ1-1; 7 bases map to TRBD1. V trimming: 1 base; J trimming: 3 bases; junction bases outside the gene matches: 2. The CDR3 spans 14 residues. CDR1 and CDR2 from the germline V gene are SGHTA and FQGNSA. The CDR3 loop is CASSLGQGYTEAFF. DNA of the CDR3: TGTGCCAGCAGCTTAGGACAGGGTTACACTGAAGCTTTCTTT.

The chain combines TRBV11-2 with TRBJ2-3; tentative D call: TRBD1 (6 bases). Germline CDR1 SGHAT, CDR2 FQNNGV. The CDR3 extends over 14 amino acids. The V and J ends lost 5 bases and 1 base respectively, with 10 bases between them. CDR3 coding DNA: TGTGCCAGCAGCCGGTCAGGGGGCACAGATACGCAGTATTTT. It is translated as CASSRSGGTDTQYF.

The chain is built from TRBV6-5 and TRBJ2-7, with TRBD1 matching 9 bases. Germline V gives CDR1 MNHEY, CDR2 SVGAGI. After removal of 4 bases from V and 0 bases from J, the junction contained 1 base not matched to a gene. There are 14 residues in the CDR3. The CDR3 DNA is TGTGCCAGCAGTTCGACAGGGGGCTCCTACGAGCAGTACTTC. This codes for CASSSTGGSYEQYF.

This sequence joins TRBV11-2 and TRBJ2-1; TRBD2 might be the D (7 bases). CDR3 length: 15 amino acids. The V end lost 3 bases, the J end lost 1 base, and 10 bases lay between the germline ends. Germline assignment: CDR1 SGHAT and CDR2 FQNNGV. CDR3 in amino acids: CASSFKGGSYNEQFF. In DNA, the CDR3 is TGTGCCAGCAGCTTCAAGGGGGGGTCCTACAATGAGCAGTTCTTC.

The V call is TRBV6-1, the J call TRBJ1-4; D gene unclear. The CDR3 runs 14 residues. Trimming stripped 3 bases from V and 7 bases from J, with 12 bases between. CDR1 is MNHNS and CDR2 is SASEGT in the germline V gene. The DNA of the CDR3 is TGTGCCAGCAGTGAGGGGATAGAGGGTGAAAAACTGTTTTTT. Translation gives CASSEGIEGEKLFF.

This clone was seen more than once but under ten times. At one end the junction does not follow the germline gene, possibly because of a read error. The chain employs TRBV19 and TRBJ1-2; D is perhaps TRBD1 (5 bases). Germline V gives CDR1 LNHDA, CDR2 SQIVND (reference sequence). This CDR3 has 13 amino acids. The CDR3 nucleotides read TGTGCCAGTCAAACTGGGGCGGGAGGTGCTGGCGCCTTC. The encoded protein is CASQTGAGGAGAF.

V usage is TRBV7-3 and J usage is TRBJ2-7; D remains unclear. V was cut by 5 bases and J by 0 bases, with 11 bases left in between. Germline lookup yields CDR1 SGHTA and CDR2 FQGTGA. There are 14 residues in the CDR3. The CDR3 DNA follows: TGTGCCAGCAGCCCGTCTAGGAGCTCCTACGAGCAGTACTTC. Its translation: CASSPSRSSYEQYF.

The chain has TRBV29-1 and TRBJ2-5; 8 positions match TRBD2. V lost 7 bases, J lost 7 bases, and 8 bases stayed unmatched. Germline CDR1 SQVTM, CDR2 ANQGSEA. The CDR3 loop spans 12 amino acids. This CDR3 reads CSAGAGDATQYF. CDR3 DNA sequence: TGCAGCGCCGGAGCGGGAGATGCGACCCAGTACTTC.

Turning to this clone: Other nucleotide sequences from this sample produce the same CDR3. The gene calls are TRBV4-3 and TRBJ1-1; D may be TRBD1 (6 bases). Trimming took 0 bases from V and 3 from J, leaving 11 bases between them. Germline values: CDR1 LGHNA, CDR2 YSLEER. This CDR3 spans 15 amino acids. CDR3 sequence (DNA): TGCGCCAGCAGCCAAGATCCAACAGGGTACACTGAAGCTTTCTTT. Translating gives CASSQDPTGYTEAFF.

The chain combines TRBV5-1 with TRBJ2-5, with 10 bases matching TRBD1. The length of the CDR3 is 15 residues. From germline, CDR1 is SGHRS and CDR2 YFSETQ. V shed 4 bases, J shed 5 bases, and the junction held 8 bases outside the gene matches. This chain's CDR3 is CASSITDRGPETQYF. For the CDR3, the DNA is TGCGCCAGCAGCATAACCGACAGGGGGCCGGAGACCCAGTACTTC.

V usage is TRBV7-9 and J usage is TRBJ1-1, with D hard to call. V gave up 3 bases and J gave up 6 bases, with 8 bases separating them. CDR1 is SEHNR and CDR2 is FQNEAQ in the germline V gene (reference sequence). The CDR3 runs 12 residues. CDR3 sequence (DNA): TGTGCCAGCAGCTTTTCCAGTTCTGAAGCTTTCTTT. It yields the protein CASSFSSSEAFF.

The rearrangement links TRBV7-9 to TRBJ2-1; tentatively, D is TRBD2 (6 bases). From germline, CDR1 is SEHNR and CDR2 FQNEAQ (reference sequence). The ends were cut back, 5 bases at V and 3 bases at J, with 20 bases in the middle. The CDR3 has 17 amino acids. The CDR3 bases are TGTGCCAGCAGCCCCCCCGTCGGGGAGGCCTTCTACAATGAGCAGTTCTTC. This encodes CASSPPVGEAFYNEQFF.

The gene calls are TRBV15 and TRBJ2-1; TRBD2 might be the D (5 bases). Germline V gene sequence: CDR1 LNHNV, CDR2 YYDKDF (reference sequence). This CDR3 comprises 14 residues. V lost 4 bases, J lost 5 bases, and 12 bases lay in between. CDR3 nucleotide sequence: TGTGCCACCAGCACTAGCCGAAGGGACAATGAGCAGTTCTTC. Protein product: CATSTSRRDNEQFF.

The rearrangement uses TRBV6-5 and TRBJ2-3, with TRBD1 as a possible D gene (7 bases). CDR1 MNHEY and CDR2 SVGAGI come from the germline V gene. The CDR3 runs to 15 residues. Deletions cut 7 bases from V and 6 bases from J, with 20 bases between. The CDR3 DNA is TGTGCCAGCACCCCCCCGACAGGGAGGAGGGATACGCAGTATTTT. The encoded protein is CASTPPTGRRDTQYF.

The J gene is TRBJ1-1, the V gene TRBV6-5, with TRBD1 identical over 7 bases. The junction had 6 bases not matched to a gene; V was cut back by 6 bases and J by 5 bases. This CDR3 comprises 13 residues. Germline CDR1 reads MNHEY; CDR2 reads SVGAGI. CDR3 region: CASRRGRRTEAFF. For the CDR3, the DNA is TGTGCCAGCAGGAGGGGGCGCCGTACTGAAGCTTTCTTT.

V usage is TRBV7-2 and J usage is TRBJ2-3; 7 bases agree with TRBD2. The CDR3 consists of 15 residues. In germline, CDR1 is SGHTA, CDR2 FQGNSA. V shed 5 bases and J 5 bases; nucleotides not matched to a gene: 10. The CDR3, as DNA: TGTGCCAGCAGCCTGGGGCGGGAGAATTTAGATACGCAGTATTTT. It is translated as CASSLGRENLDTQYF.

The CDR3 region is CASSPLAGGYNEQFF. In nucleotides, the CDR3 is TGTGCCAGCAGCCCCCTAGCGGGAGGGTACAATGAGCAGTTCTTC. The chain links TRBV11-3 to TRBJ2-1; 12 bases fit TRBD2. The CDR3 consists of 15 residues. With 5 bases clipped from V and 4 bases from J, the junction kept 3 bases outside the gene matches. The germline V gene has CDR1 SGHNT and CDR2 YENEEA.

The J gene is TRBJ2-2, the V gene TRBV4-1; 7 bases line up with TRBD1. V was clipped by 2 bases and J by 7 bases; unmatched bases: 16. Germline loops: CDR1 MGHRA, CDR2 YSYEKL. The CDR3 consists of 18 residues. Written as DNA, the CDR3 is TGCGCCAGCAGCCAAATCCTTATCGCGAGGGGGCTCGGCGGGGAGCTGTTTTTT. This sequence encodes CASSQILIARGLGGELFF.